This T cell receptor (beta chain) was identified in a study of monozygotic twins with inflammatory bowel disease (dated by TCRdb to about 2019). Notes on the research overall: The full study comprised around 28 monozygotic twin pairs: nine German pairs (four IBD-concordant, five IBD-discordant) and 19 IBD-discordant Danish pairs. The search for disease-associated traits relied mainly on comparing, within discordant pairs, IBD patients with their genetically identical healthy co-twins. Each individual had, on average, about 151 000 unique TCRalpha sequences and 181 000 unique TCRbeta sequences available for analysis.

Preparation of the library involved 5' RACE. The input for every TCR library was around 4,000 ng of total RNA. For each sample, cDNA synthesis was carried out in eight separate reactions using SMARTScribe reverse transcriptase. During cDNA synthesis, template switching introduced unique molecular identifiers that contained a 6-nucleotide sample barcode. TCRalpha and TCRbeta cDNA was amplified in two nested PCRs of around 15 and 10 cycles, and bead purification was carried out after each PCR. Before amplification, the cDNA was treated with uracil DNA-glycosylase and purified using the QIAquick PCR purification kit. In the second PCR, Illumina TruSeq-compatible adapters and sample-specific barcodes were added. TapeStation and Qubit were used to check library quality and concentration, and roughly 4.8 ng of each library went into the pool. The pooled libraries were sequenced with 2 x 100 bp reads and custom sequencing primers on an Illumina HiSeq2500 single-index Rapid Run. The published analysis was carried out like this. MiGEC version 1.2.6 was used for UMI-based consensus assembly to correct PCR and sequencing errors. V(D)J alignment, clonotype assembly and CDR3 extraction were performed with MiXCR version 2.1.1. To normalise gene usage, clonotype sharing and MAIT/NKT TCR abundance, the top 1000, 10 000 and 20 000 clonotypes in each sample were analysed. Diversity was computed as the inverse Simpson index with the vegan R package after downsampling to 27 000 UMIs. Paired Mann-Whitney U tests on discordant twin pairs were used, with Benjamini-Hochberg multiple-testing correction. TCRdb reprocessed the sequencing reads and holds a single record per CDR3 protein sequence, with no DNA. What appears here as the V and J calls and clone size reflects TCRdb's work, not the paper's. The table held for this sample gives approximately 200,000 distinct CDR3 sequences. The ten largest clones take up 7.7% of the sample.

Comments on this clonotype: Its antigen remains undetermined.

From each donor, an approximately 2.5 ml peripheral blood sample was drawn into PAXgene tubes and stored at -80 degrees C. Without any T cell sorting, total RNA was extracted from whole blood using the PAXgene blood miRNA kit on an automated QIAcube. Deep TCRalpha and TCRbeta repertoire profiling with unique molecular barcoding was performed on peripheral blood of monozygotic twin pairs concordant or discordant for inflammatory bowel disease. Smoking habits were recorded for all twin pairs, and individuals were classified as current, former or never smokers. The CDR3 starts with the cysteine, ends with the phenylalanine, and has 16 residues. DNA was not recorded. From a lookup of the germline V gene, CDR1 and CDR2 are KGHDR and SFDVKD. What the research found in general, with its limitations: IBD patients shared fewer clonotypes with other individuals than healthy twins did, most markedly in patients showing signs of disease activity. No single strong signal or clonotype linked to IBD turned up in the results, so the idea that one exists was not supported. IBD patients had lower TCRbeta repertoire diversity, measured by the inverse Simpson index, than their healthy co-twins. Differing immunosuppressive treatments among patients may have added background noise and inter-individual variability to the repertoires. Concordant and discordant twins showed no difference in repertoire similarity, possibly because of limited statistical power. The analysis was unable to tell different T cell subtypes apart.

The sequence links TRBV24-1 to TRBJ2-5; TCRdb's D call of TRBD2 is untestable without DNA. Sequenced sample: blood. This clonotype originated in a human donor with ulcerative colitis or Crohn's disease, or a healthy co-twin of an affected twin (not recorded which). CDR3 region: CATSQLAGGGQETQYF.